This T cell receptor beta chain was observed in a study of shared clonotypes between healthy human individuals. Across the whole study: Each donor's CD8 memory used one plate, CD8 naive two, each CD4 subset three.

The germline V gene has CDR1 MNHEY and CDR2 SMNVEV (reference sequence). There are 16 residues in the CDR3. V trimming: 5 bases; J trimming: 8 bases; junction bases outside the gene matches: 14. Here immunoSEQ multiplex PCR was the method, and the copy in TCRdb shows in-frame clones only, minus some. This table holds 950,000 to 1,100,000 clones, 75% to 80% found once. The V gene is TRBV27, the J gene TRBJ1-2; 10 nucleotides match TRBD1. The sequence came from a man aged 18 to 35 in good health. Some clones in this sample may be carry-over from other donors' samples. The source material was memory CD4+ T cells from PBMCs. The subset was: CD45RA-negative fraction. CDR3 coding DNA: TGTGCCAGCAGTATCTCCGAAGGACAGGGGGTAATAGGCTACACCTTC. Residues: CASSISEGQGVIGYTF.